The clone carrying this TCR beta chain was counted only a few times. Antigen: not known. These data originate in a study of CD8 T cells in ankylosing spondylitis. Study-level results: Ankylosing spondylitis blood seemed to carry a telltale TCR beta motif made of several highly homologous variants.

TCRdb reanalysed the 5' RACE reads using MiXCR and keeps one entry per CDR3 protein. The data show approximately 140,000 distinct CDR3 sequences, roughly 15% seen once. Trimming took 5 bases from V and 4 from J, leaving 11 bases between them. This CDR3 has 13 residues. CDR1 and CDR2 from the germline V gene are SGHVS and FNYEAQ. The sample was blood, either unsorted or a sorted T cell fraction (not recorded which). The TCR originated in a male donor with ankylosing spondylitis. The chain has TRBV7-6 and TRBJ1-1; D remains unclear. In DNA form, the CDR3 reads TGTGCCAGCAGCCCGAGTCCCTTCACTGAAGCTTTCTTT. Translation: CASSPSPFTEAFF.